This T cell receptor beta chain was recorded in a study of blood T cells in healthy people across ages. The CDR3 spans 18 residues. Germline CDR1 is SGHVS and CDR2 is FQNEAQ. The trim removed 5 bases at V and 7 bases at J, leaving 13 bases unmatched. Sample-barcoded 5' priming and a J-beta primer mix drove a second PCR of about 6 to 12 cycles. Individual samples furnished no less than 2.5 million CDR3-containing paired-end reads apiece. From the 5' RACE reads, TCRdb called clonotypes with MiXCR, one entry per CDR3 protein. The table shows hundreds of thousands of distinct CDR3 sequences, with 45% to 50% occurring only once. Points on this clonotype: Its specificity is not known.

Overall study findings and caveats: Investigators viewed diversity estimates from one million T cells as underestimates, the study reported. Per million T cells, the diversity of TCR beta decreased roughly linearly as age advanced.

Staff drew around 10 milliliters of peripheral blood from each donor. V usage is TRBV7-8 and J usage is TRBJ2-1, with TRBD2 matching 14 bases. Sequencing was carried out using blood. The sequence came from a woman aged 60 to 75 in good health. The CDR3 is CASSPGLAGGLRPNEQFF. As DNA, the CDR3 is TGTGCCAGCAGCCCCGGACTAGCGGGAGGCCTACGGCCAAATGAGCAGTTCTTC.